This T cell receptor (beta chain) is from a study of tumor-infiltrating lymphocytes in localized non-small cell lung cancer. As for the study in general: Several tumor histologies, both smoking statuses, and some post-neoadjuvant chemotherapy samples were included. Resected tumor was paired with non-adjacent uninvolved lung from the same patient.

In regard to this clone: The antigen is unknown.

Study-level findings and limits: Immunotypes IM1 and IM2 had similar TCR-derived T-cell fractions. Different pieces of the same tissue were used for each assay.

TCRdb's copy holds only in-frame clones and misses some; the assay was immunoSEQ multiplex PCR. The repertoire holds 10,000 to 15,000 clones, with approximately 66% as singletons. This CDR3 region has 13 residues. CDR1 is LGHNA, CDR2 YNFKEQ, per germline. V shed 8 bases and J shed 2 bases, with 9 bases lying between them. The rearrangement uses TRBV4-2 and TRBJ2-2; D unclear. The sequence was collected from a human donor with non-small cell lung cancer. The source material was lung tumor tissue. The CDR3 bases are TGTGCCAGCTGGGCTGGTAACACCGGGGAGCTGTTTTTT. The encoded protein is CASWAGNTGELFF.